A selection of T cell receptor beta chains follows, all from one sample in a study of cytomegalovirus exposure and HLA in healthy donors. Clones were sequenced by immunoSEQ multiplex PCR, and TCRdb holds only the in-frame ones, with some missing. The top ten clones hold roughly 0.58% of a sample with 200,000 to 250,000 clones, 70% to 85% of them seen once. The sequencing sample was made of PBMCs. The receptors stem from a woman aged 35 to 49 in good health and CMV-seronegative. The CDR3 runs from the conserved cysteine through the conserved F or W. D genes are given only for firm matches. Clone size, where shown, is once, few, many, or a class for clones that have expanded.

V gene	clone size	D gene	J gene	CDR3 protein	CDR3 DNA
TRBV6-1	NA	TRBD1	TRBJ2-3	CASSPDRETTQYF	TGTGCCAGCAGCCCGGACAGGGAGACGACGCAGTATTTT
TRBV7-8	few	NA	TRBJ1-3	CASSLVVSSGNTIYF	TGTGCCAGCAGCTTAGTAGTGAGCTCTGGAAACACCATATATTTT
TRBV5-1	NA	NA	TRBJ2-5	CASRIGLARETQYF	TGCGCCAGCAGAATCGGGCTAGCTCGGGAGACCCAGTACTTC
TRBV6-5	NA	NA	TRBJ1-1	CASRTEGPAFF	TGTGCCAGCAGAACCGAGGGTCCGGCTTTCTTT
TRBV5-4	NA	NA	TRBJ2-5	CASSKWAGSGETQYF	TGTGCCAGCAGTAAGTGGGCGGGGTCGGGAGAGACCCAGTACTTC
TRBV23-1	NA	TRBD1	TRBJ1-1	CASSPPGQGLGAFF	TGCGCCAGCAGTCCCCCGGGACAGGGATTAGGGGCTTTCTTT
TRBV7-9	NA	NA	TRBJ1-1	CSSSLGASIAFF	TGTTCCAGCAGCTTAGGGGCATCGATAGCTTTCTTT
TRBV7-9	NA	NA	TRBJ1-1	CASSSGVSTEAFF	TGTGCCAGCAGCTCGGGAGTTAGCACTGAAGCTTTCTTT
TRBV29-1	NA	NA	TRBJ1-1	CSVEGEGLTEAFF	TGCAGCGTTGAAGGGGAGGGTCTCACTGAAGCTTTCTTT
TRBV6-5	few	TRBD1	TRBJ1-5	CASSRTGDQPQHF	TGTGCCAGCAGTAGGACAGGAGATCAGCCCCAGCATTTT
TRBV15	once	TRBD1	TRBJ1-1	CATSRVWGQGGDTEAFF	TGTGCCACCAGCAGAGTATGGGGACAGGGGGGCGACACTGAAGCTTTCTTT
TRBV18	NA	NA	TRBJ1-1	CASSLTTGPNTEAFF	TGTGCCAGCTCACTAACCACAGGACCAAACACTGAAGCTTTCTTT
TRBV30	NA	NA	TRBJ1-6	CAWSLGWTASYNSPLHF	TGTGCCTGGAGTTTAGGTTGGACAGCGTCGTATAATTCACCCCTCCACTTT
TRBV14	NA	TRBD1	TRBJ1-5	CASSQTGGYQPQHF	TGTGCCAGCAGCCAAACAGGGGGCTATCAGCCCCAGCATTTT
TRBV14	NA	TRBD1	TRBJ2-1	CASSLGQGRNNEQFF	TGTGCCAGCAGCCTCGGACAGGGGCGCAACAATGAGCAGTTCTTC
TRBV11-2	NA	NA	TRBJ2-7	CASSLEYGSSYEQYF	TGTGCCAGCAGCTTAGAGTACGGGAGCTCCTACGAGCAGTACTTC
TRBV7-8	NA	TRBD2	TRBJ2-1	CASSLAALPGLVMYEQFF	TGTGCCAGCAGCTTAGCAGCGCTACCGGGACTAGTTATGTATGAGCAGTTCTTC
TRBV27	NA	NA	TRBJ1-6	CASSLSRGNSPLHF	TGTGCCAGCAGTTTAAGCCGGGGTAATTCACCCCTCCACTTT